This passage covers 30 T cell receptor beta chains from one sample sequenced in a study of cytomegalovirus exposure and HLA in healthy donors. The PCR had 60 Vbeta and 13 Jbeta primers. Assay used: immunoSEQ multiplex PCR; TCRdb lists only in-frame clones, some missing. Among some 120,000 clones listed, 73% were seen once. The sample was PBMCs. All receptors derive from a man in his fifties or sixties in good health and CMV-seropositive.

This chain links TRBV2 with TRBJ2-3, with TRBD1 matching 11 bases. V was clipped by 4 bases and J by 3 bases; unmatched bases: 9. CDR3 length equals 17 residues. In germline, CDR1 is SNHLY, CDR2 FYNNEI. Written as DNA, the CDR3 is TGTGCCAGCAGTGGTTTAGGGACAGGGGGGTGGACAGATACGCAGTATTTT. As protein: CASSGLGTGGWTDTQYF.

The J gene is TRBJ2-7, the V gene TRBV25-1; 7 nucleotides match TRBD1. The CDR3 sequence is 11 residues long. V was clipped by 8 bases and J by 7 bases; unmatched bases: 5. Germline V gene sequence: CDR1 MGHDK, CDR2 SYGVNS. The CDR3: CASRDRGEQYF. The DNA for the CDR3 is TGTGCCAGCCGGGACAGAGGAGAGCAGTACTTC.

This rearrangement joins TRBV5-4 to TRBJ1-4; D perhaps matches TRBD1 (5 bases). V was cut by 0 bases and J by 8 bases, with 14 bases left in between. In germline, CDR1 is SGHNT, CDR2 YYREEE (reference sequence). The CDR3 runs to 15 residues. In nucleotides, the CDR3 is TGTGCCAGCAGCTTGGCAGGGACTCAGAGGGAAAAACTGTTTTTT. As protein: CASSLAGTQREKLFF.

The chain combines TRBV23-1 with TRBJ1-3; TRBD1 is a possible D gene (5 bases). TRBV23-1 is identified as an open reading frame with a role that is uncertain. The CDR3 has 15 residues. Trimming removed 6 bases at V and 3 bases at J, with 15 bases between. The CDR3 sequence: CASSPSGGCGNTIYF. The CDR3 region has the DNA TGCGCCAGCAGCCCCTCGGGGGGGTGTGGAAACACCATATATTTT.

The chain combines TRBV5-1 with TRBJ2-2, with TRBD1 identical over 7 bases. Germline V gene data show CDR1 as SGHRS and CDR2 as YFSETQ. This CDR3 is built from 15 residues. J lost 0 bases, V lost 7 bases, and 6 bases had no gene match. The CDR3 sequence is CASERQGANTGELFF. CDR3 nucleotide sequence: TGCGCCAGCGAGAGACAGGGCGCGAACACCGGGGAGCTGTTTTTT. Full variable domain (missing parts from reference TRBV5-1 and TRBJ2-2): KAGVTQTPRYLIKTRGQQVTLSCSPISGHRSVSWYQQTPGQGLQFLFEYFSETQRNKGNFPGRFSGRQFSNSRSEMNVSTLELGDSALYLCASERQGANTGELFFGEGSRLTVL.

V and J are TRBV7-2 and TRBJ2-5; D perhaps matches TRBD2 (6 bases). The CDR3 sequence is 14 residues long. From germline, CDR1 is SGHTA and CDR2 FQGNSA. V was cut by 3 bases and J by 5 bases, with 13 bases left in between. The CDR3, as DNA: TGTGCCAGCAGCTTTCAGGGAGGTAGGGAGACCCAGTACTTC. It specifies CASSFQGGRETQYF.

V usage is TRBV6-1 and J usage is TRBJ1-1, with 7 nucleotides matching TRBD1. The CDR3 loop spans 14 amino acids. Germline V lookup: CDR1 MNHNS, CDR2 SASEGT. After removal of 6 bases from V and 10 bases from J, the junction contained 14 bases not matched to a gene. The chain's CDR3 is CASSPSGTERGAFF. DNA of the CDR3: TGTGCCAGCAGCCCTTCCGGGACAGAGAGGGGAGCTTTCTTT.

The rearrangement uses TRBV28 and TRBJ2-5, with D tentatively TRBD2 (6 bases). This CDR3 has 13 amino acids. Germline assignment: CDR1 MDHEN and CDR2 SYDVKM. V was cut by 2 bases and J by 5 bases, with 9 bases left in between. The CDR3 is CASSLTSSETQYF. As DNA, the CDR3 is TGTGCCAGCAGTTTAACTAGCAGTGAGACCCAGTACTTC.

Notes on this clone: Other nucleotide sequences from this sample produce the same CDR3. J is TRBJ1-6 and V is TRBV4-1; D is unresolved. CDR3 size: 15 residues. The germline V gene has CDR1 MGHRA and CDR2 YSYEKL. V gave up 0 bases and J gave up 1 base, with 4 bases separating them. CDR3 residues: CASSQDSSYNSPLHF. The CDR3 DNA reads as TGCGCCAGCAGCCAAGACTCGTCCTATAATTCACCCCTCCACTTT.

Concerning this clone itself: The identical CDR3 is also encoded by other nucleotide sequences in the sample. This sequence joins TRBV5-1 and TRBJ2-7; 9 bases map to TRBD1. V trimming: 1 base; J trimming: 2 bases; junction bases outside the gene matches: 4. The CDR3 is 15 residues long. The germline V gene has CDR1 SGHRS and CDR2 YFSETQ. CDR3 nucleotide sequence: TGCGCCAGCAGCTTGCAGGGACAGGGCCCCTACGAGCAGTACTTC. Translated: CASSLQGQGPYEQYF.

The rearrangement uses TRBV28 and TRBJ2-5, with TRBD1 identical over 7 bases. The DNA end is a closer match to TRBJ2-7, so the J assignment may be wrong. The CDR3 totals 14 residues. In germline, CDR1 is MDHEN, CDR2 SYDVKM. CDR3 DNA sequence: TGTGCCAGCAGGTTACAGGACAGGATGTACGAGCAGTACTTC. This sequence encodes CASRLQDRMYEQYF.

This clone was seen once. The chain recombines TRBV9 with TRBJ2-3, with 12 bases aligning to TRBD1. V was pared by 4 bases and J by 6 bases, with 15 bases of the junction left unmatched. CDR3 length: 18 amino acids. Germline V gives CDR1 SGDLS, CDR2 YYNGEE. DNA for the CDR3: TGTGCCAGCAGCCCCGGGACAGGGGGCGCGGGGCGGTCGGATACGCAGTATTTT. Amino acid sequence: CASSPGTGGAGRSDTQYF.

J is TRBJ2-1 and V is TRBV5-4; 11 bases line up with TRBD1. Germline V lookup: CDR1 SGHNT, CDR2 YYREEE (reference sequence). This CDR3 has 15 amino acids. The junction had 10 bases not matched to a gene; V was cut back by 4 bases and J by 10 bases. CDR3 amino acids: CASSPPGQGVEEQFF. In DNA, the CDR3 is TGTGCCAGCAGCCCACCGGGACAGGGGGTTGAAGAGCAGTTCTTC.

The rearrangement links TRBV28 to TRBJ1-5; maybe TRBD1 (6 bases). The V end was cut by 5 bases, the J end by 6 bases, with 23 bases between. Germline V gene sequence: CDR1 MDHEN, CDR2 SYDVKM. CDR3 size: 17 residues. CDR3 nucleotide sequence: TGTGCCAGCAGTCTTATCGGAGGGGGGGGGCGCAGTCAGCCCCAGCATTTT. It encodes CASSLIGGGGRSQPQHF.

This chain joins TRBV5-6 and TRBJ1-4; 9 nucleotides agree with TRBD1. V lost 2 bases to trimming and J lost 7 bases; unmatched junction nucleotides: 9. This CDR3 spans 16 amino acids. Germline loops: CDR1 SGHDT, CDR2 YYEEEE. CDR3 sequence: CASSFPGTGLREKLFF. CDR3 coding DNA: TGTGCCAGCAGCTTTCCCGGGACAGGGCTTCGTGAAAAACTGTTTTTT.

The chain recombines TRBV5-1 with TRBJ2-5; 9 bases match TRBD2. This CDR3 has 16 residues. CDR1 is SGHRS, CDR2 YFSETQ, per germline. Trimming removed 0 bases from V and 2 bases from J; junction bases left unmatched: 5. CDR3 sequence: CASSLGVAGEQETQYF. CDR3 in DNA: TGCGCCAGCAGCTTGGGGGTAGCGGGGGAACAAGAGACCCAGTACTTC.

The V and J genes are TRBV5-4 and TRBJ1-1; D is uncertain. V gave up 4 bases and J gave up 5 bases, with 12 bases separating them. CDR1 is SGHNT, CDR2 YYREEE, per germline (reference sequence). This CDR3 has 13 amino acids. In DNA form, the CDR3 reads TGTGCCAGCAGCCGGGGAGGGAGGACTGAAGCTTTCTTT. Translation gives CASSRGGRTEAFF.

V usage is TRBV7-9 and J usage is TRBJ2-5; D possibly corresponds to TRBD2 (6 bases). The CDR3 extends over 15 amino acids. CDR1 is SEHNR, CDR2 FQNEAQ, per germline (reference sequence). Deletions cut 5 bases from V and 1 base from J, with 14 bases between. CDR3 loop: CASSPRMGGQETQYF. In DNA form, the CDR3 reads TGTGCCAGCAGCCCCCGAATGGGGGGCCAAGAGACCCAGTACTTC.

The V call is TRBV7-9, the J call TRBJ1-2; TRBD1 agrees at 8 bases. Germline V lookup: CDR1 SEHNR, CDR2 FQNEAQ (reference sequence). The CDR3 is made up of 14 amino acids. Unmatched junction bases numbered 8, after V lost 5 bases and J lost 6 bases. CDR3 bases: TGTGCCAGCAGCCTTTCGACAGGGGAGGATGGCTACACCTTC. Its protein product is CASSLSTGEDGYTF.

The V gene is TRBV27, the J gene TRBJ2-5, with 8 bases that match TRBD2. Germline-derived CDR1 and CDR2 are MNHEY and SMNVEV (reference sequence). The CDR3 extends over 14 amino acids. The V gene end was trimmed by 3 bases and the J gene end by 1 base; junction bases not matched to a gene: 1. In DNA form, the CDR3 reads TGTGCCAGCAGTTTTAGCGGGACCCAAGAGACCCAGTACTTC. As protein: CASSFSGTQETQYF.

The chain carries TRBV6-6 and TRBJ2-4; TRBD2 is a possible D gene (6 bases). Germline V gene lookup returns CDR1 MNHNY and CDR2 SVGAGI (reference sequence). This CDR3 comprises 15 residues. Trimming pared 10 bases from V and 1 base from J, leaving 17 bases between. DNA for the CDR3: TGTGCCACCACCGGGGGAACGGGGGCCAAAAACATTCAGTACTTC. Protein: CATTGGTGAKNIQYF.

The gene calls are TRBV10-3 and TRBJ1-1; 9 nucleotides agree with TRBD1. Trimming took 6 bases from V and 1 from J; bases not matched to a gene: 3. The CDR3 spans 14 residues. Germline V gives CDR1 ENHRY, CDR2 SYGVKD. The DNA for the CDR3 is TGTGCCATCAGGGCGACAGGGGGGAACACTGAAGCTTTCTTT. Translating gives CAIRATGGNTEAFF.

The gene calls are TRBV9 and TRBJ2-4; 15 positions match TRBD2. The CDR3 has 16 residues. Germline CDR1 reads SGDLS; CDR2 reads YYNGEE. The V and J ends lost 3 bases and 7 bases, in that order; junction bases with no gene match: 5. Here the CDR3 reads CASSAGGLAGGNIQYF. Written as DNA, the CDR3 is TGTGCCAGCAGCGCAGGTGGACTAGCGGGGGGGAACATTCAGTACTTC.

The chain carries TRBV18 and TRBJ1-2, with 8 bases matching TRBD1. CDR1 KGHSH and CDR2 LQKENI come from the germline V gene. The CDR3 has 13 residues. Losses at the gene ends were 3 bases for V and 5 bases for J; bases not matched to a gene: 2. The CDR3 sequence: CASSPTGEYGYTF. CDR3 coding DNA: TGTGCCAGCTCACCGACAGGGGAGTATGGCTACACCTTC.

V and J are TRBV29-1 and TRBJ1-2; 8 bases match TRBD1. The CDR3 is 13 amino acids. CDR1 SQVTM and CDR2 ANQGSEA come from the germline V gene. Losses at the gene ends were 5 bases for V and 8 bases for J; bases not matched to a gene: 10. The CDR3: CSVLNQGAGGYTF. CDR3 bases: TGCAGCGTTCTCAACCAGGGGGCGGGGGGCTACACCTTC.

V usage is TRBV5-6 and J usage is TRBJ2-1; 7 bases are shared with TRBD2. The length of the CDR3 is 15 residues. J gave up 0 bases and V 2 bases, and 2 bases lay outside the gene matches. Germline values: CDR1 SGHDT, CDR2 YYEEEE. CDR3 sequence reads: CASSFGGSSYNEQFF. The CDR3 nucleotides read TGTGCCAGCAGCTTCGGGGGGAGCTCCTACAATGAGCAGTTCTTC.

The chain is built from TRBV29-1 and TRBJ2-1; TRBD2 agrees at 10 bases. The CDR3 runs 13 residues. Germline V CDR1 and CDR2: SQVTM, ANQGSEA. V lost 5 bases to trimming and J lost 7 bases; unmatched junction nucleotides: 5. The CDR3 bases are TGCAGCGTTAACAAGCGGGGGGGGAATGAGCAGTTCTTC. Translation gives CSVNKRGGNEQFF.

The chain uses TRBV7-3 and TRBJ2-5, with TRBD1 matching over 11 bases. The CDR3 loop spans 14 amino acids. Losses at the gene ends were 5 bases for V and 7 bases for J; bases not matched to a gene: 6. Germline CDR1 and CDR2: SGHTA and FQGTGA. The CDR3 protein is CASSPGQGAGTQYF. CDR3 bases: TGTGCCAGCAGCCCCGGACAGGGGGCGGGGACCCAGTACTTC.

V and J are TRBV7-3 and TRBJ2-3, with 9 bases identical to TRBD2. This CDR3 is 15 amino acids long. The junction had 7 bases not matched to a gene; V was cut back by 3 bases and J by 6 bases. Germline V lookup: CDR1 SGHTA, CDR2 FQGTGA. CDR3 in amino acids: CASSFERGAGDTQYF. For the CDR3, the DNA is TGTGCCAGCAGCTTTGAGCGGGGGGCGGGGGATACGCAGTATTTT.

This chain joins TRBV29-1 and TRBJ1-1; 7 bases are a match to TRBD1. V trimming: 7 bases; J trimming: 4 bases; junction bases outside the gene matches: 12. The CDR3 has 14 amino acids. Germline V gene sequence: CDR1 SQVTM, CDR2 ANQGSEA. The CDR3 loop reads CSAYEDRYITEAFF. In DNA form, the CDR3 reads TGCAGCGCGTACGAGGACAGGTACATCACTGAAGCTTTCTTT.